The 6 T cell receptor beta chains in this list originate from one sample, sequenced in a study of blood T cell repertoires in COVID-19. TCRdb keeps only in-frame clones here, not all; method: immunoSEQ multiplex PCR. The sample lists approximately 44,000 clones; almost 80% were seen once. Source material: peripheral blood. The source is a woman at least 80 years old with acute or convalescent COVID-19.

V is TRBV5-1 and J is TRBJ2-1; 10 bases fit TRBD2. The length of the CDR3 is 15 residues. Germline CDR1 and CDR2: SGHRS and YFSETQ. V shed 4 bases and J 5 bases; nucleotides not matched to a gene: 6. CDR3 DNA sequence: TGCGCCAGCAGCCCCGGACTAGCGGTTCACAATGAGCAGTTCTTC. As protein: CASSPGLAVHNEQFF.

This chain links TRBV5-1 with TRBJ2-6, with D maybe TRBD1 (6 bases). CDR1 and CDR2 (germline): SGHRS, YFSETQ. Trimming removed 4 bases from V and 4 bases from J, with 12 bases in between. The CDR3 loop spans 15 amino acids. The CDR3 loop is CASSNTGSGANVLTF. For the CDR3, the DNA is TGCGCCAGCAGCAACACAGGGTCGGGGGCCAACGTCCTGACTTTC.

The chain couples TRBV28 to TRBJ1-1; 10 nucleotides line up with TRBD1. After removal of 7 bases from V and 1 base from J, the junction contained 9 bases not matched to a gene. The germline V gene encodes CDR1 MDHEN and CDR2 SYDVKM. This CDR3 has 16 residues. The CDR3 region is CASTLSDRGRNTEAFF. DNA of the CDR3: TGTGCCAGCACACTATCGGACAGGGGGAGGAACACTGAAGCTTTCTTT. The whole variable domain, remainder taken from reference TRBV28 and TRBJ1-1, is DVKVTQSSRYLVKRTGEKVFLECVQDMDHENMFWYRQDPGLGLRLIYFSYDVKMKEKGDIPEGYSVSREKKERFSLILESASTNQTSMYLCASTLSDRGRNTEAFFGQGTRLTVV.

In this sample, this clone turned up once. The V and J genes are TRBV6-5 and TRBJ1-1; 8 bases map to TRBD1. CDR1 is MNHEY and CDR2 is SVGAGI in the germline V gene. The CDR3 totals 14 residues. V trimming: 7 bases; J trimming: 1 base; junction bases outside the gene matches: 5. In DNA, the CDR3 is TGTGCCAGCATTGGACAGGGTAGGAACACTGAAGCTTTCTTT. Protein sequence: CASIGQGRNTEAFF.

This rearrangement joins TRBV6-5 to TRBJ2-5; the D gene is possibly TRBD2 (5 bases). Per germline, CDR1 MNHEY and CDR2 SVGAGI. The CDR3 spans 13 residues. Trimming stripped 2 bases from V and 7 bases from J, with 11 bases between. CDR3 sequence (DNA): TGTGCCAGCAGTTACGCGAGGGCCGTGACCCAGTACTTC. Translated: CASSYARAVTQYF.

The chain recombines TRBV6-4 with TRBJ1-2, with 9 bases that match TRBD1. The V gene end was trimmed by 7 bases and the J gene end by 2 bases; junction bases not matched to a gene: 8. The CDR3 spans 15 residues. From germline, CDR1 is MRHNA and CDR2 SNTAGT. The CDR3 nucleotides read TGTGCCAGCAACCCGACAGGGGGATACAACTATGGCTACACCTTC. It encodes CASNPTGGYNYGYTF.